A single T cell receptor beta chain is shown here with its context. What it binds is not known. Trimming cost V 3 bases and J 0 bases, with 9 bases left between them. CDR1 is MDHEN and CDR2 is SYDVKM in the germline V gene. This CDR3 is 15 amino acids long. This record belongs to a study of T cell responses to AZD1222 COVID-19 vaccine. Broader study findings: Mostly white British, mostly female donors; authors suggested clonal diversity may be underestimated. Just a handful of AZD1222 recipients tested seropositive at baseline.

Assay used: immunoSEQ multiplex PCR; TCRdb lists only in-frame clones, some missing. The data contain hundreds of thousands of clones, 85% to 95% of them singletons. This clonotype originated in an adult in good health. Material: peripheral blood, obtained on day 0 of MenACWY control vaccination. This sequence joins TRBV28 and TRBJ1-3, with D unresolved. The CDR3 spells CASSLGPNSGNTIYF. The CDR3 DNA reads TGTGCCAGCAGTTTGGGCCCCAACTCTGGAAACACCATATATTTT.